There are many counts of the clone carrying this T cell receptor (beta chain). The antigen is not known. V lost 5 bases to trimming and J lost 0 bases, with 10 bases between them. The length of the CDR3 is 14 residues. The germline V gene encodes CDR1 MDHEN and CDR2 SYDVKM. These data belong to a study of T cells in Graves' hyperthyroidism and ophthalmopathy. Study observations and caveats: Appearing also in blood were most of the thyroid clonotypes expanded above 0.001.

An absence of ophthalmopathy progression within 18 months meant stable Graves' hyperthyroidism. Each diagnosis drew on symptoms, thyroxine, TRAb, thyroid ultrasound and orbital computed tomography findings. Fresh peripheral blood, roughly 10 ml of it, supplied the PBMCs. The TCR beta CDR3 regions underwent amplification using RNA transcripts as the source. Primed by the HTBI set, a first-round RT-PCR was run on the TCR CDR3. Via MiXCR, TCRdb re-called the multiplex PCR reads, giving one row per CDR3 protein. The sample has about 210,000 distinct CDR3 sequences, roughly a sixth seen once; the top ten hold 50%.

Sample: blood. This receptor was taken from a man between 45 and 60 years old with Graves' hyperthyroidism. V is TRBV28 and J is TRBJ1-1; no clear D gene. CDR3 residues: CASSPDGLNTEAFF. The CDR3 nucleotides are TGTGCCAGCAGTCCGGACGGGTTGAACACTGAAGCTTTCTTT. The full variable domain, in which reference TRBV28 and TRBJ1-1 provide the parts outside the CDR3, is DVKVTQSSRYLVKRTGEKVFLECVQDMDHENMFWYRQDPGLGLRLIYFSYDVKMKEKGDIPEGYSVSREKKERFSLILESASTNQTSMYLCASSPDGLNTEAFFGQGTRLTVV.